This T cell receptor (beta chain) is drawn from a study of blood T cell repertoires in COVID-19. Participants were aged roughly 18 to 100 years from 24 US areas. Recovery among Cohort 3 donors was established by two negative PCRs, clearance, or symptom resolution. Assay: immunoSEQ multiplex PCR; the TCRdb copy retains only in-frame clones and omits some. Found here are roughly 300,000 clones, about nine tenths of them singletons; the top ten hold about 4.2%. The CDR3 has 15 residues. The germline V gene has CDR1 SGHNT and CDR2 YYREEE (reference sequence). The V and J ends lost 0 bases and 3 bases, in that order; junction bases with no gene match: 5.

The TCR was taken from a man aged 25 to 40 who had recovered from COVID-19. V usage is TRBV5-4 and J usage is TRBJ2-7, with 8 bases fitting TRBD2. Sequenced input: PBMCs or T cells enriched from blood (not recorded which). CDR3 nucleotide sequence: TGTGCCAGCAGCTTGGTGGCGGGGGGCCGCTACGAGCAGTACTTC. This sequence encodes CASSLVAGGRYEQYF.